This record concerns one T cell receptor beta chain sequence. Its antigen remains unidentified. This specimen belongs to a study of shared clonotypes between healthy human individuals. About the research overall: Donors were a couple of women and a few men aged 18 to 49. Study-level findings and limits: Clonotype sharing among the donors was expected to vary with sequencing depth.

This CDR3 is 14 amino acids long. CDR1 and CDR2 from the germline V gene are MNHNY and SVGAGI (reference sequence). Losses at the gene ends were 7 bases for V and 3 bases for J; bases not matched to a gene: 8. It was at deep level that the assay was run. Some clones are missing from TCRdb's copy, which holds only in-frame ones; the method was immunoSEQ multiplex PCR. Here the sample spans around 1.6 million clones, 98% being singletons. This sequence joins TRBV6-6 and TRBJ2-7; 8 bases are shared with TRBD1. The sequencing input was naive CD4+ T cells sorted from blood. Subset specified: CD45RA+ positively selected. This receptor was taken from a man aged 30 to 45 in good health. CDR3 region: CASKPGQDDYEQYF. The CDR3 region has the DNA TGTGCCAGCAAACCGGGACAGGACGACTACGAGCAGTACTTC.